This T cell receptor (beta chain) was identified in a study of stem cell transplantation in POMP-related autoinflammatory disease. Study as a whole: CD8+ T cells were low and CD4+ cells naive-skewed before transplant.

TCRdb keeps only in-frame clones here, not all; method: immunoSEQ multiplex PCR. The data hold over 25,000 clones, with about 90% observed a single time. CDR1 is SGDLS, CDR2 YYNGEE, per germline. The CDR3 length is 15 residues. Trimming cost V 1 base and J 3 bases; bases outside gene matches: 5. This receptor was identified in a human donor with POMP-related autoinflammation and immune dysregulation (PRAID). The chain recombines TRBV9 with TRBJ2-3, with TRBD2 identical over 7 bases. The starting material was CD4+ T cells from PBMCs, obtained before stem cell transplantation. The CDR3 sequence: CASSVREGGTDTQYF. DNA of the CDR3: TGTGCCAGCAGCGTAAGGGAGGGAGGGACAGATACGCAGTATTTT. The whole variable domain, filled in from reference TRBV9 and TRBJ2-3, reads DSGVTQTPKHLITATGQRVTLRCSPRSGDLSVYWYQQSLDQGLQFLIQYYNGEERAKGNILERFSAQQFPDLHSELNLSSLELGDSALYFCASSVREGGTDTQYFGPGTRLTVL.